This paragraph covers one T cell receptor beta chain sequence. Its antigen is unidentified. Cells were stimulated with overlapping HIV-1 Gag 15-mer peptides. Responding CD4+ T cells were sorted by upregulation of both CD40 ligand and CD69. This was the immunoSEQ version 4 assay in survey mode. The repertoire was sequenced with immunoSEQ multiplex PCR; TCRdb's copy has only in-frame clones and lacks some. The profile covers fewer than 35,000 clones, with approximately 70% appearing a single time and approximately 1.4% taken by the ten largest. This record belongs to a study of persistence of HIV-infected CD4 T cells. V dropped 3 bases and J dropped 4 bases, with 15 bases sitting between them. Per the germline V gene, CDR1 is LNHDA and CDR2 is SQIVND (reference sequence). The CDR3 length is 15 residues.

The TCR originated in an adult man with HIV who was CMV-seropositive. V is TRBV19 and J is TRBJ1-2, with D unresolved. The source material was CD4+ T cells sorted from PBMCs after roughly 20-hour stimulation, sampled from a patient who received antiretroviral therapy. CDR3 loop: CASSIELPASYGYTF. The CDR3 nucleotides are TGTGCCAGTAGTATTGAGCTACCAGCCTCCTATGGCTACACCTTC.